The sequence of this T cell receptor beta chain was determined in a study of T-cell reconstitution after alpha-beta-depleted transplantation in children. Study results and caveats: At day 60, the high TCRbeta diversity found in some patients originated from recipient T cells and thymic progenitors that had survived. Two months or so post-transplant, alpha-beta T cells reportedly derived from several hundred expanded graft clones. After one year, T-cell counts and TCRbeta diversity mostly came from new T cells.

Concerning this clonotype: Its antigen is currently unknown.

Unique molecular identifiers were incorporated into the prepared TCRbeta library. TCRdb re-called the PCR reads through MiXCR, storing one row per CDR3 protein. The data hold a few hundred thousand distinct CDR3 sequences, with roughly 13% observed a single time. The germline CDR1 and CDR2 sequences are MNHEY and SVGAGI. The CDR3 contains 16 residues. V shed 0 bases and J 1 base; nucleotides not matched to a gene: 5. The J gene is TRBJ1-2, the V gene TRBV6-5; 7 bases are a match to TRBD1. The sequence derives from a male patient younger than 18 who had a stem cell transplant for acute myeloid leukemia, so the T cells may come from the graft donor. The specimen was PBMCs, mostly from graft donor cells, collected 360 days after TCRalphabeta/CD19-depleted stem cell transplant. CDR3 amino acids: CASSYSGTVLNYGYTF. As DNA, the CDR3 is TGTGCCAGCAGTTACTCCGGGACAGTTCTTAACTATGGCTACACCTTC.